This T cell receptor beta chain derives from a study of cytomegalovirus exposure and HLA in healthy donors. Study-wide background: Roughly 92 million unique TCRs, all from HLA-typed donors, were included in an early release of the data.

This clone was seen a single time. The germline gene is not matched at one end of the junction; a read error may be the cause. PCR was performed using 60 Vbeta and 13 Jbeta primers. The data were produced by immunoSEQ multiplex PCR, yet TCRdb's version contains in-frame clones alone and is incomplete. The sample lists around 170,000 clones, approximately 71% seen once, with approximately 1.5% in the top ten. The length of the CDR3 is 18 residues. CDR1 and CDR2 (germline): SGHRS, YFSETQ. The receptor comes from a girl between 5 and 17 years old in good health and CMV-seronegative. The rearrangement links TRBV5-1 to TRBJ2-5; perhaps TRBD2 as D (6 bases). The specimen sequenced was PBMCs. The CDR3 coding sequence is TGCGCCAGCAGCTTGGGGGGACTCAATGTTCCAACCCCCCCTCTTCTCGACTTC. Translating it yields CASSLGGLNVPTPPLLDF.